Described below is a single TCR beta chain sequence and its context. Its target is unknown. This sample is drawn from a study of T cell repertoires in cytomegalovirus infection. About the study: Both a matching HLA type and CMV infection were indicated by public TCR beta signatures.

Findings and caveats of the study: Identification of carriers of CMV plus the relevant HLA was performed using cumulative public TCR beta family frequency.

TCRdb recomputed calls from the reads with MiXCR, one row per CDR3 protein. Of 97,000 or so distinct CDR3 sequences in the sample, about 15% were seen once. The clonotype originates from a human donor in good health (CMV status not recorded). Some clones in this sample may be carry-over from other donors' samples. The sample was PBMCs.

The CDR3 region is CASSPQASEQYF. Here the CDR3 DNA reads TGTGCCAGCTCACCCCAGGCTTCCGAGCAGTACTTC. The rearrangement links TRBV18 to TRBJ2-7, with unresolved D. The CDR3 sequence is 12 residues long. The germline V and J ends were trimmed by 3 bases and 6 bases, with 9 bases remaining between them. Germline lookup yields CDR1 KGHSH and CDR2 LQKENI.